This note documents a single T cell receptor beta chain sequence. Its specific antigen is unknown. No qualities accompany the bases; no much larger clone lies one base away. The V and J ends are trimmed by 7 bases and 3 bases, leaving 12 bases between them. Including the terminal cysteine and phenylalanine, the CDR3 comprises 13 residues. Only CDR3 DNA is held: 39 bases, read in frame from base 1. The germline V gene supplies CDR1 MDHEN and CDR2 SYDVKM. Peripheral blood CD8+ and CD4+ T cells from healthy donors, Susac syndrome patients and multiple sclerosis patients were profiled using high-throughput TCR beta sequencing. The multiple sclerosis controls were treatment-naive patients who had stable or active relapsing-remitting disease and met the revised McDonald criteria. Bulk CD8+ and CD4+ T cells were purified by magnetic negative isolation, while CD8+ TEMRA cells were enriched using FACS. Blood was drawn into EDTA tubes, processed within 24 hours, and PBMCs were isolated by density gradient centrifugation. PBMCs destined for TCR sequencing were cryopreserved in liquid nitrogen and later thawed in a 37 °C water bath. Purity of sorted or isolated CD4+, CD8+ and CD8+ TEMRA cells was at least 90%.

These data originate in a study of CD8 T cells in Susac syndrome (dated by TCRdb to the late 2010s). About the full investigation: Repertoire sequencing was used to test whether CD8+ T cell activation and differentiation in Susac syndrome was antigen driven. Clonality of the CD8+ T cell repertoire was compared between roughly eleven healthy donors, about 14 Susac syndrome patients and some 15 multiple sclerosis patients. Paper-wide results and their limitations: The number of individuals in the TCR sequencing and HLA analysis was recognized as being relatively small.

RNA was extracted using the RNeasy kit, and about 0.5 to 1 ug of the RNA was reverse transcribed with random hexamers. TCR beta CDR3 regions were amplified with the immunoSEQ multiplex PCR assay covering 54 Vbeta and 13 Jbeta segments. PCR amplification bias was corrected using a synthetic template baseline for primer optimization and computational correction. Regarding the original processing steps: Reads were annotated to V, D and J genes per IMGT and analyzed with immunoSEQ Analyzer, keeping only productive sequences. Clonality was computed as one minus Shannon entropy normalized by log2 of the number of productive unique sequences. For each patient and control, public and private clones were evaluated within the 100 most prevalent clones. A clone was defined as Susac-specific if it was absent from the healthy and MS cohorts, from 950 to 1,300 published viral clones and from other ImmuneACCESS disease sequences. TCRdb trimmed the raw reads at Q25, called clones with MiXCR and kept productive beta chains. CDR3 protein duplicates are merged, each entry listing the most common genes and DNA. What appears here as the V and J calls and clone size reflects TCRdb's work, not the paper's. The sample profile shows over 350,000 distinct CDR3 sequences; 85% of them were found once. Around 0.12% of the sample rests with the top ten.

Here the chain combines TRBV28 and TRBJ1-1; the D gene identity is not certain. Sequenced sample: CD8+ T cells from PBMCs. The sequence derives from a human donor with multiple sclerosis. The bases read TGTGCCAGCATCATTCGGTCGTACACTGAAGCTTTCTTT. Translated, this is CASIIRSYTEAFF.